The T cell receptor beta chain described here comes from a study of blood T cell repertoires in COVID-19. About the study: T cells, B-cell-depleted T cells, or PBMCs supplied cDNA or gDNA.

The germline CDR1 and CDR2 sequences are SGHTA and FQGNSA. J gave up 7 bases and V 6 bases, and 10 bases lay outside the gene matches. The CDR3 consists of 15 residues. Per the original data handling: Nucleated cell counts were estimated from reference gene primer amplification. Sequencing used immunoSEQ multiplex PCR; TCRdb keeps in-frame clones, though not all of them. Clone size and V and J calls were adopted from that table, with D and trimming inferred from the DNA. This sample has tens of thousands of clones; 75% to 90% occur once, and the top ten carry about 13%. This clonotype was obtained from a human donor in a cohort sampled during active COVID-19. The gene calls are TRBV7-2 and TRBJ2-5, with 11 bases that match TRBD1. The material sequenced was peripheral blood. In nucleotides, the CDR3 is TGTGCCAGCAGACTTGGGACAGGGGGAGAGGGGACCCAGTACTTC. It yields the protein CASRLGTGGEGTQYF.